The T cell receptor beta chain described here comes from a study of cytomegalovirus exposure and HLA in healthy donors. There were likely unrecorded immune exposures, though donors were nominally healthy when sampled. This clone was counted only a few times. PCR employed 60 Vbeta and 13 Jbeta primers. Using immunoSEQ multiplex PCR, the repertoire was profiled, and TCRdb retains in-frame clones only, with some absent. The sample carries some 100,000 clones, under 80% recorded once. CDR3 length equals 15 residues. CDR1 is MGHRA, CDR2 YSYEKL, per germline. J was trimmed by 10 bases and V by 4 bases; bases with no gene match: 12.

Material for sequencing was PBMCs. The rearrangement joins TRBV4-1 to TRBJ2-1; 8 bases line up with TRBD2. This clonotype was sampled from a woman aged 50 to 65 in good health and CMV-seropositive. The CDR3 coding sequence is TGCGCCAGCAGCCCGCCCAGGGCGGGAGGACGGGAGCAGTTCTTC. Residues: CASSPPRAGGREQFF.